The present entry profiles one TCR beta chain with its context. What it recognizes is unknown. Assay: immunoSEQ multiplex PCR; the TCRdb copy retains only in-frame clones and omits some. Of approximately 260,000 clones detected, over 90% appear once; the ten largest clones hold roughly 0.51%. This sample is part of a study of T cell responses to AZD1222 COVID-19 vaccine. Study context: Second-dose intervals near 4 or 12 weeks were combined.

Findings of the study overall: Reportedly, nearly half the spike-specific TCRs target unmutated variant regions. Spike-spanning, vaccine-associated CD4 TCRs were dominant at 160-218 and 743-854. The number of AZD1222 recipients seropositive at baseline was only six.

Germline V gene lookup returns CDR1 SQVTM and CDR2 ANQGSEA. The V end lost 7 bases, the J end lost 1 base, and 7 bases lay between the germline ends. The CDR3 covers 12 residues. The V call is TRBV29-1, the J call TRBJ2-2; D is perhaps TRBD2 (5 bases). The TCR was taken from an adult in good health. The source material was peripheral blood, sampled on day 0 of AZD1222 vaccination. CDR3 bases: TGCAGCGGAGGAGGGAACACCGGGGAGCTGTTTTTT. This codes for CSGGGNTGELFF.